This entry lists 14 T cell receptor beta chains sequenced from one sample in a study of T cells after yellow fever vaccination. TCRdb redid the calling of the 5' RACE reads with MiXCR, one entry per CDR3 protein. The sample holds 110,000 to 150,000 distinct CDR3 sequences, approximately 6.6% seen once. Sequences were derived from CD4+ T cells sorted from PBMCs, sampled 10 days after the yellow fever booster vaccination. The source is a man aged 30-40 years who received the YFV17D yellow fever vaccine.

This clonotype was picked up many times. V usage is TRBV9 and J usage is TRBJ2-1; 13 positions match TRBD2. V trimming: 3 bases; J trimming: 6 bases; junction bases outside the gene matches: 6. In germline, CDR1 is SGDLS, CDR2 YYNGEE. The CDR3 runs to 16 residues. The CDR3 DNA is TGTGCCAGCAGCGCCAAGGGACTAGCGGGATCCAATGAGCAGTTCTTC. Protein: CASSAKGLAGSNEQFF.

This clonotype was seen ten or more times. The CDR3 spells CASSSRTSGPIRTDTQYF. The CDR3 bases are TGTGCCAGCAGTTCCCGGACTAGCGGGCCCATTCGCACAGATACGCAGTATTTT. The chain is built from TRBV27 and TRBJ2-3; TRBD2 matches at 11 bases. Germline V gives CDR1 MNHEY, CDR2 SMNVEV (reference sequence). V shed 4 bases, J shed 1 base, and the junction held 10 bases outside the gene matches. The CDR3 runs to 18 residues.

V gene TRBV29-1 combines with J gene TRBJ2-7, with 10 bases fitting TRBD1. J lost 5 bases, V lost 4 bases, and 14 bases had no gene match. Germline lookup yields CDR1 SQVTM and CDR2 ANQGSEA. The CDR3 is 16 residues long. The CDR3 protein is CSVARRAGQGSDEQYF. DNA for the CDR3: TGCAGCGTTGCCCGAAGGGCGGGACAGGGGAGCGACGAGCAGTACTTC.

The rearrangement links TRBV5-1 to TRBJ2-5; D is tentatively TRBD1 or TRBD2 (5 bases each). This CDR3 is 14 amino acids long. V gave up 4 bases and J gave up 4 bases, with 14 bases separating them. Per the germline V gene, CDR1 is SGHRS and CDR2 is YFSETQ. CDR3 in DNA: TGCGCCAGCAGCCCTGGGACGGCGGGAGAGACCCAGTACTTC. Translating it yields CASSPGTAGETQYF.

This clonotype was detected a few times. The chain recombines TRBV5-1 with TRBJ2-6, with TRBD1 matching 8 bases. Germline V lookup: CDR1 SGHRS, CDR2 YFSETQ. V trimming: 2 bases; J trimming: 2 bases; junction bases outside the gene matches: 0. There are 15 residues in the CDR3. CDR3 in DNA: TGCGCCAGCAGCTTACAGGGGGCTGGGGCCAACGTCCTGACTTTC. Protein product: CASSLQGAGANVLTF. The full variable domain, with the rest looked up from reference TRBV5-1 and TRBJ2-6, is KAGVTQTPRYLIKTRGQQVTLSCSPISGHRSVSWYQQTPGQGLQFLFEYFSETQRNKGNFPGRFSGRQFSNSRSEMNVSTLELGDSALYLCASSLQGAGANVLTFGAGSRLTVL.

This clonotype was detected only a few times. This chain joins TRBV7-2 and TRBJ2-3; TRBD1 aligns across 10 bases. The ends lost 5 bases at V and 3 bases at J; junction bases unmatched: 5. The CDR3 sequence is 15 residues long. The germline gives CDR1 SGHTA, CDR2 FQGNSA. In nucleotides, the CDR3 is TGTGCCAGCAGCCCCCGGGACAGGGGAACAGATACGCAGTATTTT. Translating it yields CASSPRDRGTDTQYF.

Many counts were recorded for this clonotype. The junction and the germline gene differ at one end; a read error may be behind it. The chain couples TRBV7-7 to TRBJ2-1; TRBD1 is a possible D gene (6 bases). CDR3 length: 13 residues. From germline, CDR1 is SSHAT and CDR2 FNYEAQ (reference sequence). CDR3 sequence: CASSLDRLNEQFF. In DNA form, the CDR3 reads TGTGCTAGCAGCCTCGACAGGCTCAATGAGCAGTTCTTC.

This clonotype was counted at least ten times. CDR3 in amino acids: CASSLARPGLRYEQYF. The CDR3 DNA is TGTGCCAGCAGTCTGGCGCGGCCGGGGCTAAGGTACGAGCAGTACTTC. The chain recombines TRBV27 with TRBJ2-7; D may match TRBD1 or TRBD2 (5 bases each). The CDR3 loop spans 16 amino acids. CDR1 and CDR2 (germline): MNHEY, SMNVEV (reference sequence). Trimming pared 5 bases from V and 4 bases from J, leaving 21 bases between.

On this clonotype itself: A much more abundant neighbour one base away suggests this may be a read error. The chain has TRBV18 and TRBJ2-4; D gene uncertain. The CDR3 runs to 14 residues. CDR1 and CDR2 from the germline V gene are KGHSH and LQKENI. V dropped 3 bases and J dropped 7 bases, with 13 bases sitting between them. The CDR3 coding sequence is TGTGCCAGCTCACCGGCTTCGGCAGAGAACATTCAGTACTTC. This translates into CASSPASAENIQYF. The whole variable domain, remainder taken from reference TRBV18 and TRBJ2-4, is NAGVMQNPRHLVRRRGQEARLRCSPMKGHSHVYWYRQLPEEGLKFMVYLQKENIIDESGMPKERFSAEFPKEGPSILRIQQVVRGDSAAYFCASSPASAENIQYFGAGTRLSVL.

This clonotype was seen at least ten times. This chain links TRBV15 with TRBJ1-1, with D hard to call. Trimming shortened V by 7 bases and J by 0 bases, and 9 bases separated the two germline ends. The CDR3 runs 13 residues. Looked up from germline, CDR1 is LNHNV and CDR2 is YYDKDF (reference sequence). CDR3: CATNHGMNTEAFF. CDR3 sequence (DNA): TGTGCCACCAATCACGGAATGAACACTGAAGCTTTCTTT.

The CDR3 sequence is CSARGGERSTDTQYF. The CDR3 DNA follows: TGCAGTGCTAGAGGGGGGGAACGCAGCACAGATACGCAGTATTTT. V and J are TRBV20-1 and TRBJ2-3; D is possibly TRBD2 (6 bases). The CDR3 is 15 residues long. Deletions cut 1 base from V and 0 bases from J, with 11 bases between. The germline V gene encodes CDR1 DFQATT and CDR2 SNEGSKA (reference sequence).

This clonotype was picked up a small number of times. The rearrangement joins TRBV4-3 to TRBJ2-2, with no clear D. The CDR3 runs to 14 residues. V was pared by 4 bases and J by 6 bases, with 12 bases between. Per the germline V gene, CDR1 is LGHNA and CDR2 is YSLEER. The CDR3 loop reads CASSPPDLSGELFF. The CDR3 nucleotides are TGCGCCAGCAGCCCCCCGGACCTTTCCGGGGAGCTGTTTTTT.

There are many counts of this clonotype. The V call is TRBV7-2, the J call TRBJ1-5, with 7 bases fitting TRBD1. Germline V gene lookup returns CDR1 SGHTA and CDR2 FQGNSA. V shed 3 bases, J shed 6 bases, and the junction held 5 bases outside the gene matches. This CDR3 has 14 residues. CDR3 DNA: TGTGCCAGCAGCTTCGAGAGACAGGGTCAGCCCCAGCATTTT. It is translated as CASSFERQGQPQHF.

In its sample, this clonotype was seen many times. V is TRBV5-1 and J is TRBJ2-1; D gene unclear. Looked up from germline, CDR1 is SGHRS and CDR2 is YFSETQ. The CDR3 loop spans 15 amino acids. Trimming took off 5 bases at V and 0 bases at J, with 12 bases between the two ends. In DNA form, the CDR3 reads TGCGCCAGCAGACCGGACCGGAGCTCCTACAATGAGCAGTTCTTC. The encoded protein is CASRPDRSSYNEQFF.